What follows describes a single T cell receptor (beta chain). Its antigen is still unknown. This record comes from a study of T cells after yellow fever vaccination. CDR1 is SGHTA, CDR2 FQGNSA, per germline. The CDR3 consists of 15 residues. J gave up 6 bases and V 4 bases, and 5 bases lay outside the gene matches. TCRdb itself ran the 5' RACE reads through MiXCR, one entry per CDR3 protein. The sample lists 450,000 to 650,000 distinct CDR3 sequences; approximately 13% were seen once. Regarding the study as a whole: Peaking on day 5 versus 15, the secondary response was faster but weaker.

The origin of this receptor is a man under 40 who received the YFV17D yellow fever vaccine. Here the sequenced sample was PBMCs, taken on the day of the yellow fever booster vaccination. The chain employs TRBV7-2 and TRBJ2-1; 11 bases are a match to TRBD2. CDR3 amino acids: CASSSHSGRANEQFF. CDR3 bases: TGTGCCAGCAGCTCCCATAGCGGGAGGGCCAATGAGCAGTTCTTC. Filled out from reference TRBV7-2 and TRBJ2-1, the complete variable domain reads GAGVSQSPSNKVTEKGKDVELRCDPISGHTALYWYRQSLGQGLEFLIYFQGNSAPDKSGLPSDRFSAERTGGSVSTLTIQRTQQEDSAVYLCASSSHSGRANEQFFGPGTRLTVL.